A selection of T cell receptor beta chains follows, all from one sample in a study of neurological immune-mediated disorders. TCRdb analysed the 5' RACE reads with MiXCR anew, one entry per CDR3 protein. The data show roughly 100,000 distinct CDR3 sequences, about a tenth seen once. The source material was PBMCs. These receptors came from a female donor with HTLV-1-associated myelopathy (HAM/TSP). CDR3s leave out the opening cysteine and the closing phenylalanine or tryptophan. The D gene is left open where the match is weak.

J | D | V | CDR3
TRBJ2-3 | TRBD1 | TRBV7-8 | ASSRQGDGRGTDTQY
TRBJ2-1 | . | TRBV5-1 | ASSITYSKPYNEQF
TRBJ2-7 | TRBD1 | TRBV12-3/TRBV12-4 | ASSRTGGKYEQY
TRBJ1-1 | . | TRBV9 | ASSVGASSEAF
TRBJ1-5 | . | TRBV12-3/TRBV12-4 | ASGLEPQPQH
TRBJ1-3 | . | TRBV5-1 | ASSYQSSGNTIY
TRBJ2-1 | . | TRBV14 | ASSRSSLGNEQF
TRBJ1-3 | TRBD1 | TRBV5-1 | ASSFGTESGNTIY
TRBJ1-4 | TRBD1 | TRBV6-6 | ASSYSLTGEYEHEKLF
TRBJ2-5 | . | TRBV5-1 | ASSTDRYQETQY
TRBJ2-3 | TRBD2 | TRBV20-1 | SARGTSEIDTQY
TRBJ1-1 | . | TRBV24-1 | ATFSTEAF
TRBJ2-1 | . | TRBV5-1 | ASYPAGSYNEQF
TRBJ2-7 | . | TRBV7-2 | ASSWGGGNYEQY
TRBJ2-3 | TRBD1 | TRBV5-1 | ASSMLGDRGTDTQY
TRBJ1-1 | . | TRBV6-5 | ASSSHPLNTEAF
TRBJ2-7 | . | TRBV11-1 | ASSFSLGLDSYEQY
TRBJ2-1 | . | TRBV29-1 | SVALRLNNEQF
TRBJ2-2 | . | TRBV20-1 | SARSAGGTGELF
TRBJ2-6 | . | TRBV12-3/TRBV12-4 | ASKGSYTLGGANVLT
TRBJ2-5 | . | TRBV10-3 | AISESGETQY
TRBJ2-2 | TRBD2 | TRBV5-1 | ASSPTSGGRKTGELF
TRBJ2-5 | TRBD2 | TRBV5-1 | ASSPTSGGAGETQY
TRBJ2-7 | . | TRBV7-9 | ASSLHTTEQY
TRBJ2-5 | . | TRBV6-1 | ASSEAGGWETQY
TRBJ2-7 | TRBD1 | TRBV28 | ASSFYRGWGEQY
TRBJ2-6 | . | TRBV4-1 | ASSLPWDSGANVLT
TRBJ2-2 | . | TRBV7-2 | ASSIRGARELF
TRBJ2-2 | . | TRBV29-1 | SVVGTGELF
TRBJ2-7 | . | TRBV24-1 | ATSDNQGGEQY
TRBJ2-3 | TRBD2 | TRBV12-3/TRBV12-4 | ASSSGGSGTDTQY
TRBJ2-3 | TRBD2 | TRBV2 | ASGTGGGTSTDTQY
TRBJ2-5 | . | TRBV21-1 | ASRTTGEHAFFGQETQY
TRBJ2-5 | . | TRBV6-6 | AISYSSWETQY
TRBJ1-5 | . | TRBV12-3/TRBV12-4 | ASSPGGVSGQPQH
TRBJ1-2 | . | TRBV15 | ATSRESYGYT
TRBJ2-3 | TRBD2 | TRBV5-1 | ASGTIGADTQY
TRBJ2-5 | TRBD1 | TRBV5-1 | ASSSLFRDRGTQETQY
TRBJ2-2 | TRBD2 | TRBV5-1 | ASSLVFSGGNTGELF
TRBJ2-1 | . | TRBV20-1 | STGFSSYNEQF
TRBJ2-2 | . | TRBV20-1 | STGTRGRELF
TRBJ2-1 | . | TRBV5-1 | ASSNGGHNEQF
TRBJ1-5 | . | TRBV5-1 | ASSHGDSNQPQH
TRBJ1-5 | . | TRBV12-3/TRBV12-4 | ASSSPWGPQH
TRBJ2-3 | . | TRBV12-3/TRBV12-4 | ASSSSGTIRTDTQY
TRBJ2-3 | . | TRBV25-1 | ASSVLGGYQDTQY
TRBJ2-2 | TRBD1 | TRBV29-1 | SVDRPNTGELF
TRBJ1-1 | TRBD1 | TRBV29-1 | SVTGQMNTEAF
TRBJ2-7 | TRBD2 | TRBV20-1 | SALKRLAGNYEQY
TRBJ2-7 | TRBD1 | TRBV20-1 | SAGRDRGFNEQY